The next 10 T cell receptor beta chains were all read from a single sample in a study of blood T cell repertoires in COVID-19. Using immunoSEQ multiplex PCR, the repertoire was profiled, and TCRdb retains in-frame clones only, with some absent. The table has 150,000 to 200,000 clones, 89% seen once. Sequences were obtained from peripheral blood. The receptors shown here come from a man between 18 and 35 years old who had recovered from COVID-19.

The rearrangement joins TRBV9 to TRBJ2-3; tentatively, D is TRBD2 (6 bases). Trimming cost V 7 bases and J 5 bases, with 14 bases left between them. The CDR3 is made up of 13 amino acids. The germline CDR1 and CDR2 sequences are SGDLS and YYNGEE. CDR3 DNA sequence: TGTGCCAGCGAACGGAGGGGAGAAGATACGCAGTATTTT. Amino acid sequence: CASERRGEDTQYF.

The gene calls are TRBV13 and TRBJ2-1; TRBD2 aligns across 8 bases. The CDR3 runs to 15 residues. From germline, CDR1 is PRHDT and CDR2 FYEKMQ (reference sequence). The V and J ends lost 4 bases and 9 bases, in that order; junction bases with no gene match: 11. This chain's CDR3 is CASSSSGRRGSEQFF. The CDR3 DNA sequence: TGTGCCAGCAGCTCCAGCGGGAGAAGAGGAAGTGAGCAGTTCTTC.

The gene calls are TRBV6-5 and TRBJ1-5; the D is unclear. The CDR3 is made up of 14 amino acids. CDR1 is MNHEY and CDR2 is SVGAGI in the germline V gene. Trimming stripped 6 bases from V and 0 bases from J, with 9 bases between. The CDR3 DNA follows: TGTGCCAGCAGCCCCCGGGGTAGCAATCAGCCCCAGCATTTT. Protein sequence: CASSPRGSNQPQHF.

The chain couples TRBV28 to TRBJ1-2; D gene uncertain. CDR3 length: 12 amino acids. The germline gives CDR1 MDHEN, CDR2 SYDVKM. V was trimmed by 3 bases and J by 5 bases, leaving 7 bases between them. CDR3 residues: CASSLSGYGYTF. DNA of the CDR3: TGTGCCAGCAGTTTGTCCGGGTATGGCTACACCTTC.

The chain recombines TRBV5-1 with TRBJ2-3; the match to TRBD2 covers 10 bases. The J segment lost 5 bases and the V segment lost 1 base, leaving 1 base of the junction unmatched. CDR3 length: 14 amino acids. CDR1 SGHRS and CDR2 YFSETQ come from the germline V gene. The CDR3 sequence: CASSLTSGVDTQYF. CDR3 coding DNA: TGCGCCAGCAGCTTGACTAGCGGGGTAGATACGCAGTATTTT.

This rearrangement joins TRBV11-2 to TRBJ2-2; D is possibly TRBD2 (6 bases). Trimming pared 8 bases from V and 4 bases from J, leaving 14 bases between. The CDR3 covers 14 residues. The V gene's germline CDR1 is SGHAT and CDR2 FQNNGV. CDR3 protein: CASQMEGLTGELFF. In nucleotides, the CDR3 is TGTGCCAGCCAGATGGAGGGGCTCACCGGGGAGCTGTTTTTT.

The chain carries TRBV14 and TRBJ2-1, with 11 bases lining up with TRBD2. This CDR3 comprises 16 residues. From germline, CDR1 is SGHDN and CDR2 FVKESK. V was pared by 1 base and J by 3 bases, with 2 bases of the junction left unmatched. The CDR3 loop reads CASSQGTSGSYNEQFF. CDR3 nucleotides: TGTGCCAGCAGCCAAGGAACTAGCGGGAGCTACAATGAGCAGTTCTTC.

The chain combines TRBV20-1 with TRBJ1-2; D is uncertain. Germline-derived CDR1 and CDR2 are DFQATT and SNEGSKA (reference sequence). The CDR3 contains 11 residues. Trimming removed 6 bases from V and 4 bases from J, with 9 bases in between. The CDR3 is CSAPGSYGYTF. The CDR3 nucleotides are TGCAGTGCCCCCGGTAGCTATGGCTACACCTTC.

This clone appeared a single time. This sequence joins TRBV5-1 and TRBJ2-3; possible D gene TRBD2, 5 bases. V lost 0 bases and J lost 2, with 10 bases in between. The CDR3 is 15 residues long. CDR1 and CDR2 (germline): SGHRS, YFSETQ. The CDR3 loop is CASSLGLLYTDTQYF. In DNA, the CDR3 is TGCGCCAGCAGCTTGGGACTACTCTACACAGATACGCAGTATTTT.

The V and J genes are TRBV28 and TRBJ2-2, with 8 nucleotides matching TRBD1. With V trimmed by 4 bases and J by 1 base, 5 bases remained unmatched. In germline, CDR1 is MDHEN, CDR2 SYDVKM. The CDR3 totals 16 residues. CDR3 in DNA: TGTGCCAGCAGTTCCTCCGGGACAGGGAACACCGGGGAGCTGTTTTTT. The encoded protein is CASSSSGTGNTGELFF.